The source of this T cell receptor beta chain is a study of shared clonotypes between healthy human individuals. Genomic DNA of every subset was divided equally among multiple immunoSEQ plates. Among the unsorted PBMC samples, replicate PCRs used around 270 ng DNA, roughly 30,000 T cell genomes. Methods used by the authors: In the immunoSEQ data, sequences were junction-only and lacked quality scores, so filtering differed. Sequenced by immunoSEQ multiplex PCR; TCRdb stores in-frame clones only, minus some. The D gene and trimming were derived from the DNA, and the V and J assignments and clone size from that table. This sample has roughly 500,000 clones; around 79% occur once, and the top ten carry 13%. The study drew its donors from healthy HIV-negative adults without recent acute infections or vaccinations. Germline V lookup: CDR1 SGHAT, CDR2 FQNNGV. V lost 2 bases and J 0 bases, leaving 4 bases between the germline ends. CDR3 length: 13 residues.

The chain carries TRBV11-2 and TRBJ1-1; D remains ambiguous. The sequence came from a middle-aged woman in good health. Some clones in this sample may be carry-over from other donors' samples. Sequenced: PBMCs. The CDR3 nucleotides are TGTGCCAGCAGCTTACGTATGAACACTGAAGCTTTCTTT. Translated, it gives CASSLRMNTEAFF.